The following is a T cell receptor (beta chain) sequence with its context. The data were taken from a study of graft-versus-host responses after intestinal transplantation. This table comes from immunoSEQ multiplex PCR, and its TCRdb copy is limited to in-frame clones, with some not included. In the table there are 1,500 to 2,000 clones, 77% of which are singletons. Intraepithelial lymphocytes and lamina propria lymphocytes were released through processing of graft tissue. The source material was ileum tissue, sampled approximately 17 months after transplant. The origin of this receptor is a human patient who received an intestinal transplant, so some T cells may come from the graft donor.

CDR3: CASSIRLAGVYNEQFF. The CDR3 DNA follows: TGTGCCAGTAGTATTCGGCTAGCGGGAGTCTACAATGAGCAGTTCTTC. V and J are TRBV19 and TRBJ2-1; TRBD2 aligns across 10 bases. The CDR3 totals 16 residues. Trimming cost V 3 bases and J 3 bases; bases outside gene matches: 5. Per germline, CDR1 LNHDA and CDR2 SQIVND (reference sequence).